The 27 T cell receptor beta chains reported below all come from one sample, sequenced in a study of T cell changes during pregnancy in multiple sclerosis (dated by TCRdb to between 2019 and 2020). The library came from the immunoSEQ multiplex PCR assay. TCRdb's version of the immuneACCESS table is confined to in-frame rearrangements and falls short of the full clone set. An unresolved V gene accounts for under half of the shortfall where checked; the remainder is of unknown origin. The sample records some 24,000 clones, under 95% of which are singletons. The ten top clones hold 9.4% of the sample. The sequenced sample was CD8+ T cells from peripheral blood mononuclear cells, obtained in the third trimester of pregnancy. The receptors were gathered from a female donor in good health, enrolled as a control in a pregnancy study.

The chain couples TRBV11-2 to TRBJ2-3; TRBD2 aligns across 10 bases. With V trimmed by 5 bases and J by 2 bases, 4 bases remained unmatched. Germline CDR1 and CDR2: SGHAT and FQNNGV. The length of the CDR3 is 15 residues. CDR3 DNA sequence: TGTGCCAGCAGCAATCTAGCGGGAGACACAGATACGCAGTATTTT. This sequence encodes CASSNLAGDTDTQYF.

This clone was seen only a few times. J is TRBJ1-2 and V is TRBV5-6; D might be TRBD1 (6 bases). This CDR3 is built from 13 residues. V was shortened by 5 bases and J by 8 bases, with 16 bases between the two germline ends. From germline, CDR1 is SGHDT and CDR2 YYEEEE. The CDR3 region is CASSLDDRRGYTF. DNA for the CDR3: TGTGCCAGCAGTTTAGACGACAGGAGGGGCTACACCTTC.

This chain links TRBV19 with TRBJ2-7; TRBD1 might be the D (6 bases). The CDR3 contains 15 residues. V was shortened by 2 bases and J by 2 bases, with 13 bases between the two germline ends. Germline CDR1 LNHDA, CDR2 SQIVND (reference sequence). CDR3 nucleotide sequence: TGTGCCAGTAGTATATGGGCAGGGGAAACCTACGAGCAGTACTTC. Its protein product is CASSIWAGETYEQYF.

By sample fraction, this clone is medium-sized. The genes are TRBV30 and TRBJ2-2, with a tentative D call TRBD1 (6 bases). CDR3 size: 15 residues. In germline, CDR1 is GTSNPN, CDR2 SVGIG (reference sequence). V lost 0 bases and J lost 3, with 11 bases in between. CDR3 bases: TGTGCCTGGAGTGTATCCTGGACAGACACCGGGGAGCTGTTTTTT. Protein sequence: CAWSVSWTDTGELFF.

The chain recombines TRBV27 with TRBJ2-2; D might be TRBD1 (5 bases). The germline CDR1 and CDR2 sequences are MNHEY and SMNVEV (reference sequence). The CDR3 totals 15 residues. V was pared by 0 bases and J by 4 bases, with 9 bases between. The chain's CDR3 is CASSLSPGFTGELFF. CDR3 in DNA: TGTGCCAGCAGTTTATCTCCAGGGTTCACCGGGGAGCTGTTTTTT.

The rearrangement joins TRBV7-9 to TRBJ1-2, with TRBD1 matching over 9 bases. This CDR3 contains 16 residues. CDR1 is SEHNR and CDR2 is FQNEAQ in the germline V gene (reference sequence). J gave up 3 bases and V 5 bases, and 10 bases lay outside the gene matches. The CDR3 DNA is TGTGCCAGCAGCCCCCCCACACAGGGGGCAGACTATGGCTACACCTTC. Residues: CASSPPTQGADYGYTF.

Here the CDR3 reads CASSPGLAGDWDTDTQYF. The CDR3 coding sequence is TGTGCCAGCAGTCCGGGACTAGCGGGAGATTGGGATACAGATACGCAGTATTTT. The chain joins TRBV28 to TRBJ2-3, with 14 bases aligning to TRBD2. From germline, CDR1 is MDHEN and CDR2 SYDVKM. With 5 bases clipped from V and 3 bases from J, the junction kept 10 bases outside the gene matches. The CDR3 covers 18 residues.

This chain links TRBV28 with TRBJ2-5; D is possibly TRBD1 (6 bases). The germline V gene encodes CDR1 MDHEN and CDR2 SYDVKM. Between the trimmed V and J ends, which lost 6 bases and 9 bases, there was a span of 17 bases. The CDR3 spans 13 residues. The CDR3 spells CASSNRDKEAQYF. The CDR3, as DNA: TGTGCCAGCAGCAACCGGGACAAGGAAGCCCAGTACTTC.

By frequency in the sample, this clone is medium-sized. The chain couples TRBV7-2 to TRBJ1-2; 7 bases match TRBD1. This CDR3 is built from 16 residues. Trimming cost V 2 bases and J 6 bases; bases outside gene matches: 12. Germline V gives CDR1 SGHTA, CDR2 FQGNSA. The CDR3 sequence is CASSLPDRANAHGYTF. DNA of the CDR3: TGTGCCAGCAGCTTACCCGACAGGGCTAATGCCCATGGCTACACCTTC.

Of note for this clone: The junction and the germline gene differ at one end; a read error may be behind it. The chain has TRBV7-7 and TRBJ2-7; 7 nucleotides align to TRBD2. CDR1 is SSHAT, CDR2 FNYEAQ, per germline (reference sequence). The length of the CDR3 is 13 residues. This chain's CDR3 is CASSSGRGSEQYF. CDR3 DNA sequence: TGTGCTAGCAGCTCCGGCCGCGGGAGCGAGCAGTACTTC. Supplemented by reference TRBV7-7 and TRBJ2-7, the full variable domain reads GAGVSQSPRYKVTKRGQDVTLRCDPISSHATLYWYQQALGQGPEFLTYFNYEAQPDKSGLPSDRFSAERPEGSISTLTIQRTEQRDSAMYRCASSSGRGSEQYFGPGTRLTVT.

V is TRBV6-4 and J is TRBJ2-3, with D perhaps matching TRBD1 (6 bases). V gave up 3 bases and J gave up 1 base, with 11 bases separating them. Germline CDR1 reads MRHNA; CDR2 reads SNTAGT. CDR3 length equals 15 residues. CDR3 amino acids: CASSERAGGTDTQYF. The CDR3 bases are TGTGCCAGCAGTGAGAGAGCAGGGGGCACAGATACGCAGTATTTT.

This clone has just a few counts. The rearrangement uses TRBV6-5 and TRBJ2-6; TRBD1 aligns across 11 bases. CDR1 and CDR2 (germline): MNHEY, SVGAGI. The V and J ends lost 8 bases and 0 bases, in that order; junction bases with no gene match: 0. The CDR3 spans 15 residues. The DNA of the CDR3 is TGTGCCAGCGGGACAGGGGGCTCTGGGGCCAACGTCCTGACTTTC. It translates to CASGTGGSGANVLTF.

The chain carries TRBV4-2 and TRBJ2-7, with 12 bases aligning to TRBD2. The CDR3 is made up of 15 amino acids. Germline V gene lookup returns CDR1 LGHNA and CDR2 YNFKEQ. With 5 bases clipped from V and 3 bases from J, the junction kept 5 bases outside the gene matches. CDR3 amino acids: CASSFLAGGDYEQYF. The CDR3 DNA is TGTGCCAGCAGCTTCCTAGCGGGGGGGGACTACGAGCAGTACTTC.

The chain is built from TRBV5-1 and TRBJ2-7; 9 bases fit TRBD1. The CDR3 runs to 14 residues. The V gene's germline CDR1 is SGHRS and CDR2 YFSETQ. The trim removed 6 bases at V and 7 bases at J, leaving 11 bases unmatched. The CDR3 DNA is TGCGCCAGCACCCGAGGGACAGGGATCGGGGAGCAGTACTTC. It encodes CASTRGTGIGEQYF.

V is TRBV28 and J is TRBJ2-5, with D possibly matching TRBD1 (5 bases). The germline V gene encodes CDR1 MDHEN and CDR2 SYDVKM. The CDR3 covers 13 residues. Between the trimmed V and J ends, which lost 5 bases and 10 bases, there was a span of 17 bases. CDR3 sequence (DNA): TGTGCCAGCAGTACGCCCAATACAGGTTTCCAGTACTTC. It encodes CASSTPNTGFQYF.

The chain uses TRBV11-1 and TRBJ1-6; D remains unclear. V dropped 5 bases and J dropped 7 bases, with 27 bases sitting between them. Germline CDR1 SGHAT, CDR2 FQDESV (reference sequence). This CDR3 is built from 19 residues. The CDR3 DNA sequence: TGTGCCAGCAGCCCGAACAATCCCCCCCGTCAAAAATTCAATTCACCCCTCCACTTT. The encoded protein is CASSPNNPPRQKFNSPLHF.

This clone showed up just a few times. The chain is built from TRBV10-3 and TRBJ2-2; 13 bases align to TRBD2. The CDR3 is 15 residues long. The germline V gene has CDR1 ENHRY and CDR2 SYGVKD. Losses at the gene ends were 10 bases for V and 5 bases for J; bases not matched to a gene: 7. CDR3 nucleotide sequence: TGTGCCACCCGGACTAGCGGGAGTGGGACCGGGGAGCTGTTTTTT. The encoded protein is CATRTSGSGTGELFF.

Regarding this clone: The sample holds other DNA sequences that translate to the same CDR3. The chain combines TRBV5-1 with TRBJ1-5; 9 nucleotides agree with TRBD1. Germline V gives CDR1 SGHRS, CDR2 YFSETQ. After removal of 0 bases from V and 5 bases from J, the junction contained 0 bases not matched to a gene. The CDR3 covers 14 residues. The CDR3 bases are TGCGCCAGCAGCTTGGGACAGGGGGATCAGCCCCAGCATTTT. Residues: CASSLGQGDQPQHF.

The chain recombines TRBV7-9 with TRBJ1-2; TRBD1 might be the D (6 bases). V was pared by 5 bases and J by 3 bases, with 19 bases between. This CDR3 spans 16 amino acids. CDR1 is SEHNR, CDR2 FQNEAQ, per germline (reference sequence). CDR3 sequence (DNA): TGTGCCAGCAGCCACCCCTCCTCGGACAGAGACTATGGCTACACCTTC. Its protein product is CASSHPSSDRDYGYTF.

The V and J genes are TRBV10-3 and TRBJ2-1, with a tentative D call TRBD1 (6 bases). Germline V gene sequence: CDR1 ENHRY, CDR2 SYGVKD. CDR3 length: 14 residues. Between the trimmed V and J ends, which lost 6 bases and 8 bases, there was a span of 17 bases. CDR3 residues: CAISLGAGGYEQFF. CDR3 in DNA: TGTGCCATCAGCCTGGGGGCGGGCGGCTATGAGCAGTTCTTC.

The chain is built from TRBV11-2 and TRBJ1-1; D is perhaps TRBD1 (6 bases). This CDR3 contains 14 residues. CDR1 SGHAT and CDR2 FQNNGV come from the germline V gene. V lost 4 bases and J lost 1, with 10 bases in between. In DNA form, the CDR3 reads TGTGCCAGCAGCTCCCTACAGGGGAACACTGAAGCTTTCTTT. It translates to CASSSLQGNTEAFF.

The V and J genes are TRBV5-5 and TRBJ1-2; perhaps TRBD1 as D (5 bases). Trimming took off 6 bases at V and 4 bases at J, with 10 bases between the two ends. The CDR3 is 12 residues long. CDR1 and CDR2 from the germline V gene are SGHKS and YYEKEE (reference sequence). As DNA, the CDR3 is TGTGCCAGCACCCAGGGCGGCTATGGCTACACCTTC. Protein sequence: CASTQGGYGYTF.

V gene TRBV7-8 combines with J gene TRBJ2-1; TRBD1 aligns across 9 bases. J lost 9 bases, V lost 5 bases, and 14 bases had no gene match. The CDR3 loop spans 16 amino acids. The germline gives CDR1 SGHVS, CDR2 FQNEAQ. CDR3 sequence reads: CASSRSGQGLLAEQFF. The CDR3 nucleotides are TGTGCCAGCAGCCGGTCGGGACAGGGCCTCCTAGCTGAGCAGTTCTTC. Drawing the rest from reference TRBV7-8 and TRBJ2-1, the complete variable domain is GAGVSQSPRYKVAKRGQDVALRCDPISGHVSLFWYQQALGQGPEFLTYFQNEAQLDKSGLPSDRFFAERPEGSVSTLKIQRTQQEDSAVYLCASSRSGQGLLAEQFFGPGTRLTVL.

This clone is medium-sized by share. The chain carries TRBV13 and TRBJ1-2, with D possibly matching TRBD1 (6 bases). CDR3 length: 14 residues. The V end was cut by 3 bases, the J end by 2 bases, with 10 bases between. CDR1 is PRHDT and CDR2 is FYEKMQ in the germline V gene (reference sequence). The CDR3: CASSFRTANYGYTF. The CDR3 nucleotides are TGTGCCAGCAGCTTCCGGACAGCGAACTATGGCTACACCTTC. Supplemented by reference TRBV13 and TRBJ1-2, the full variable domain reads AAGVIQSPRHLIKEKRETATLKCYPIPRHDTVYWYQQGPGQDPQFLISFYEKMQSDKGSIPDRFSAQQFSDYHSELNMSSLELGDSALYFCASSFRTANYGYTFGSGTRLTVV.

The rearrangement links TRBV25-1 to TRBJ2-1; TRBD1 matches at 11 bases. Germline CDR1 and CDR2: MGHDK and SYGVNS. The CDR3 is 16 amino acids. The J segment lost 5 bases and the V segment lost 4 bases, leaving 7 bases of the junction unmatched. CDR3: CASSASPGQGDNEQFF. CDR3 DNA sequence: TGTGCCAGCAGTGCCTCCCCGGGACAGGGGGACAATGAGCAGTTCTTC.

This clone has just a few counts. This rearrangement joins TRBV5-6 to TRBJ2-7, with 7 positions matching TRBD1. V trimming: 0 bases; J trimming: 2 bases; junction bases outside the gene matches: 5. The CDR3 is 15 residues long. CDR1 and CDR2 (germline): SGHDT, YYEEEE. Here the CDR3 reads CASSLGGTDPYEQYF. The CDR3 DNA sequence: TGTGCCAGCAGCTTGGGGGGGACAGATCCCTACGAGCAGTACTTC.

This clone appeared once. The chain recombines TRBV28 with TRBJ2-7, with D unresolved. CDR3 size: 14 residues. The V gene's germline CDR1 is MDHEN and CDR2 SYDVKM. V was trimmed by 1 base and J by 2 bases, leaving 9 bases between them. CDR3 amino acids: CASSLLSPAYEQYF. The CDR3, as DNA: TGTGCCAGCAGTTTATTGTCCCCGGCCTACGAGCAGTACTTC.